These T cell receptor beta chains were read from a single sample in a study of cytomegalovirus exposure and HLA in healthy donors. The data were produced by immunoSEQ multiplex PCR, yet TCRdb's version contains in-frame clones alone and is incomplete. Of approximately 180,000 clones in the sample, about 80% are singletons; the top ten hold approximately 1.1%. Sample: PBMCs. Receptors originate from a woman aged 40 to 50 in good health and CMV-seronegative. Each CDR3 is given with its conserved first and last residue. A D gene is named only where the DNA matches it firmly. A clone size is listed for some rows: how often the clone was seen (once, few, many), or a class if it is expanded.

J gene | CDR3 length | V gene | D gene | clone size | CDR3 DNA | CDR3 protein
TRBJ2-5 | 16 | TRBV5-1 | TRBD1 | . | TGCGCCAGCAGCCCCTCGGGACAGGGGGCTGTTGAGACCCAGTACTTC | CASSPSGQGAVETQYF
TRBJ1-3 | 15 | TRBV30 | . | few | TGTGCCTGGACCCCTACAGCTTACTCTGGAAACACCATATATTTT | CAWTPTAYSGNTIYF
TRBJ1-2 | 13 | TRBV6-1 | . | . | TGTGCCAGCAGTGAAGCCTTCTCCTATGGCTACACCTTC | CASSEAFSYGYTF
TRBJ1-5 | 14 | TRBV2 | . | . | TGTGCCAGCACTAACCAGGGCGACAATCAGCCCCAGCATTTT | CASTNQGDNQPQHF
TRBJ1-4 | 16 | TRBV7-2 | . | . | TGTGCCAGCAGCCTCGGTTGGGGGGCAACTAATGAAAAACTGTTTTTT | CASSLGWGATNEKLFF
TRBJ1-2 | 12 | TRBV5-1 | . | . | TGCGCCAGCAGCTTGAACAGGGAAGGCTACACCTTC | CASSLNREGYTF
TRBJ2-3 | 18 | TRBV9 | TRBD2 | . | TGTGCCAGCAGCGCAGCCACGAGACTAGCGGGAGGCTCAGATACGCAGTATTTT | CASSAATRLAGGSDTQYF
TRBJ1-4 | 18 | TRBV5-5 | TRBD1 | . | TGTGCCAGCAGCGGACCCCCCCAGGGGGGCTTCTCTAATGAAAAACTGTTTTTT | CASSGPPQGGFSNEKLFF
TRBJ2-2 | 14 | TRBV30 | TRBD2 | . | TGTGCCTGGAGTGTGGGCGGGAGCACCGGGGAGCTGTTTTTT | CAWSVGGSTGELFF
TRBJ2-1 | 12 | TRBV14 | . | . | TGTGCCAGCAGCCAAGATTATAATGAGCAGTTCTTC | CASSQDYNEQFF
TRBJ1-2 | 12 | TRBV30 | . | . | TGTGCCTGGAGTCCAGGAATGGGTGGCTACACCTTC | CAWSPGMGGYTF
TRBJ1-5 | 16 | TRBV7-2 | . | . | TGTGCCAGCAGCTTTGGGAGTAGGTCTTCTAATCAGCCCCAGCATTTT | CASSFGSRSSNQPQHF
TRBJ1-1 | 14 | TRBV28 | . | . | TGTGCCAGCAGAGAAAGAGGGAGGAACACTGAAGCTTTCTTT | CASRERGRNTEAFF
TRBJ2-2 | 15 | TRBV7-9 | TRBD2 | few | TGTGCCAGCAGCTTGCTAGCGGGAACGTCCGGGGAGCTGTTTTTT | CASSLLAGTSGELFF
TRBJ1-2 | 14 | TRBV5-1 | TRBD1 | . | TGCGCCAGCAGCTACGGACAGGGATACTATGGCTACACCTTC | CASSYGQGYYGYTF
TRBJ2-5 | 16 | TRBV11-3 | TRBD1 | . | TGTGCCAGCAGCCGCGGACAGGGGGGGTACCAAGAGACCCAGTACTTC | CASSRGQGGYQETQYF
TRBJ1-5 | 15 | TRBV7-9 | . | once | TGTGCCAGCAGCTTAGTGGGCGGGGCGAATCAGCCCCAGCATTTT | CASSLVGGANQPQHF
TRBJ2-5 | 14 | TRBV7-3 | . | . | TGTGCCAGCAGCCCGATGACTCTCTCGGAGACCCAGTACTTC | CASSPMTLSETQYF
TRBJ1-1 | 14 | TRBV11-3 | . | . | TGTGCCAGCAGCTTAGATCCGACGAGCGGTGAAGCTTTCTTT | CASSLDPTSGEAFF
TRBJ2-3 | 16 | TRBV7-2 | . | . | TGTGCCAGCAGCCCCTGGGGGGCTAGCGGAACAGATACGCAGTATTTT | CASSPWGASGTDTQYF
TRBJ1-1 | 14 | TRBV7-2 | . | . | TGTGCCAGCAGCTTATTGGGGGGGAACACTGAAGCTTTCTTT | CASSLLGGNTEAFF
TRBJ2-1 | 17 | TRBV18 | . | . | TGTGCCAGCTCACTCTATAGCGGAGATGGGGTGTACAATGAGCAGTTCTTC | CASSLYSGDGVYNEQFF
TRBJ1-5 | 12 | TRBV19 | TRBD1 | few | TGTGCCACCCGGGACAGGGATCAGCCCCAGCATTTT | CATRDRDQPQHF
TRBJ2-7 | 14 | TRBV5-4 | TRBD2 | . | TGTGCCAGCAGCTTCGAGCGGGAGTCGTACGAGCAGTACTTC | CASSFERESYEQYF
TRBJ1-1 | 14 | TRBV19 | TRBD1 | . | TGTGCCAGTAGTATGAAGTCAGGGGGTACTGAAGCTTTCTTT | CASSMKSGGTEAFF
TRBJ2-5 | 15 | TRBV5-1 | TRBD1 | . | TGCGCCAGCAGCCCAGCCGGGACAGGGGAGGAGACCCAGTACTTC | CASSPAGTGEETQYF
TRBJ2-3 | 16 | TRBV4-3 | . | few | TGCGCCAGCAGCCAAGGTGTGGGGGGTGGTCCAGATACGCAGTATTTT | CASSQGVGGGPDTQYF
TRBJ2-3 | 15 | TRBV28 | TRBD2 | . | TGTGCCAGCAGACCGACTAGCGGGAATAGAGATACGCAGTATTTT | CASRPTSGNRDTQYF
TRBJ2-3 | 14 | TRBV7-3 | TRBD1 | . | TGTGCCAGCAGGCGGGACAGGAATACAGATACGCAGTATTTT | CASRRDRNTDTQYF
TRBJ1-5 | 13 | TRBV29-1 | . | . | TGCAGCGTAGGTCCCAGGGATGGACAGCCCCAGCATTTT | CSVGPRDGQPQHF
TRBJ1-5 | 15 | TRBV5-5 | . | . | TGTGCCAGCAGCTTGGCCACGGGGGTCCAACAGCCCCAGCATTTT | CASSLATGVQQPQHF
TRBJ1-5 | 16 | TRBV23-1 | TRBD1 | . | TGCGCCAGCAGTCAATCGCCGAGAGGGGGCGGTCAGCCCCAGCATTTT | CASSQSPRGGGQPQHF
TRBJ1-4 | 16 | TRBV9 | . | . | TGTGCCAGCAGCGTAGAGCCGGGTCCAGCTAATGAAAAACTGTTTTTT | CASSVEPGPANEKLFF
TRBJ2-3 | 14 | TRBV9 | TRBD2 | . | TGTGCCAGCACCCCAGCGGGAGGAGCAGATACGCAGTATTTT | CASTPAGGADTQYF
TRBJ2-1 | 16 | TRBV7-7 | TRBD2 | . | TGTGCCAGCAGCTTAGCAGGGCGGGAGGGCCTTGGTGAGCAGTTCTTC | CASSLAGREGLGEQFF
TRBJ1-4 | 15 | TRBV10-2 | . | . | TGCGCCAGCAGTGAGGACGGAGGACTGGGCGAAAAACTGTTTTTT | CASSEDGGLGEKLFF
TRBJ1-2 | 15 | TRBV14 | . | . | TGTGCCAGCAGCCAAGACAGGGTTCCGAACTATGGCTACACCTTC | CASSQDRVPNYGYTF
TRBJ1-2 | 13 | TRBV4-3 | . | . | TGCGCCAGCAGCCAAGACCAGGGCTATGGCTACACCTTC | CASSQDQGYGYTF
TRBJ1-2 | 13 | TRBV18 | . | . | TGTGCCAGCTCACCACCCGAGGTTAACGGCTACACCTTC | CASSPPEVNGYTF
TRBJ1-6 | 14 | TRBV5-1 | TRBD1 | . | TGCGCCAGCAGCCCCGGGACAGGGAATTCACCCCTCCACTTT | CASSPGTGNSPLHF
TRBJ2-7 | 15 | TRBV5-5 | . | few | TGTGCCAGCAGCTTGGTGGAGGGGGCGCGGTACGAGCAGTACTTC | CASSLVEGARYEQYF
TRBJ1-2 | 16 | TRBV5-1 | TRBD1 | . | TGCGCCAGCAGCTTGGAGGGGGACTTCAGGGGGTATGGCTACACCTTC | CASSLEGDFRGYGYTF
TRBJ1-1 | 13 | TRBV5-1 | . | . | TGCGCCAGCAGCTTCAGGGGTTCCACTGAAGCTTTCTTT | CASSFRGSTEAFF
TRBJ1-1 | 17 | TRBV19 | . | . | TGTGCCAGTAGTACGGGACACAGCTCAATCATGAACACTGAAGCTTTCTTT | CASSTGHSSIMNTEAFF
TRBJ2-1 | 17 | TRBV7-9 | . | . | TGTGCCAGCAGCTTGACACCTCGCGGGGCCCATGGCAATGAGCAGTTCTTC | CASSLTPRGAHGNEQFF
TRBJ2-5 | 13 | TRBV30 | . | . | TGTGCCTGGAGTCCCATAGTCCAAGAGACCCAGTACTTC | CAWSPIVQETQYF
TRBJ1-2 | 13 | TRBV30 | . | . | TGTGCCTGGAGTTCCGGACAGTACTATGGCTACACCTTC | CAWSSGQYYGYTF
TRBJ1-4 | 14 | TRBV19 | . | . | TGTGCCAGTAGTAGGGGGGGTTCTAGAGAAAAACTGTTTTTT | CASSRGGSREKLFF
TRBJ1-1 | 14 | TRBV19 | TRBD1 | . | TGTGCCAGTAGTATCGGACAGGGGAGCACTGAAGCTTTCTTT | CASSIGQGSTEAFF
TRBJ1-3 | 14 | TRBV11-2 | . | . | TGTGCCAGCAGCAAAGGGGGTGCGGGAAACACCATATATTTT | CASSKGGAGNTIYF
TRBJ2-1 | 18 | TRBV19 | TRBD2 | . | TGTGCCAGTAGTACCATACTAGCGGGAGGCCCCATCTACAATGAGCAGTTCTTC | CASSTILAGGPIYNEQFF
TRBJ2-3 | 15 | TRBV25-1 | . | . | TGTGCCAGCAGTGAACGGGGATCTAGCACAGATACGCAGTATTTT | CASSERGSSTDTQYF
TRBJ1-2 | 13 | TRBV7-3 | . | . | TGTGCCAGCAGCTACTCAGGGGACTATGGCTACACCTTC | CASSYSGDYGYTF
TRBJ1-2 | 15 | TRBV27 | . | . | TGTGCCAGCAGGGCGGCAACACTCTTCAACTATGGCTACACCTTC | CASRAATLFNYGYTF
TRBJ1-6 | 15 | TRBV12-5 | TRBD1 | . | TGTGCTAGTGGTCTCCTCGGACAGGGGGGATCACCCCTCCACTTT | CASGLLGQGGSPLHF